This T cell receptor (beta chain) originates from a study of T-cell memory formation after mild COVID-19. This CDR3 region has 13 residues. Trimming took 6 bases from V and 1 from J, leaving 10 bases between them. Each CDR3 protein is one row after TCRdb ran MiXCR on the 5' RACE reads. The sample lists approximately 410,000 distinct CDR3 sequences, around a quarter seen once, with about an eighth in the top ten. This clonotype was recorded a few times. This sequence joins TRBV12-3 or TRBV12-4 and TRBJ2-7; D unresolved. Sequencing was performed on PBMCs or a T cell subset sorted from them (not recorded which). The TCR was taken from an adult woman who had mild COVID-19 (a few samples of this study predate the infection). Cell type and time point are not known. In DNA form, the CDR3 reads TGTGCCAGCAGGGCAGGACCATCCTACGAGCAGTACTTC. Amino acid sequence: CASRAGPSYEQYF.